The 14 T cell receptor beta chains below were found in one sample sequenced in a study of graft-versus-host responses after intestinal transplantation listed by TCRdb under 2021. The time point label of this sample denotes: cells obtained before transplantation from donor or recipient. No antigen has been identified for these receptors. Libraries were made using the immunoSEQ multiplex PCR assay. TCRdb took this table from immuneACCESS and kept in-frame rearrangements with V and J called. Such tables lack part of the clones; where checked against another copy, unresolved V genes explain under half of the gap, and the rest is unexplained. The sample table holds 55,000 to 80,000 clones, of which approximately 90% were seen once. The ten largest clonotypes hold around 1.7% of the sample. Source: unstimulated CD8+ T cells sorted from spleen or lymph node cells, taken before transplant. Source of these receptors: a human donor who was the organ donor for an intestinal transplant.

CDR3 sequence reads: CASSFVAGVRNEQFF. CDR3 nucleotide sequence: TGTGCCAGCAGTTTCGTAGCGGGAGTAAGGAATGAGCAGTTCTTC. The chain links TRBV28 to TRBJ2-1; 9 bases line up with TRBD2. Germline CDR1 is MDHEN and CDR2 is SYDVKM. With 3 bases clipped from V and 7 bases from J, the junction kept 7 bases outside the gene matches. This CDR3 spans 15 amino acids.

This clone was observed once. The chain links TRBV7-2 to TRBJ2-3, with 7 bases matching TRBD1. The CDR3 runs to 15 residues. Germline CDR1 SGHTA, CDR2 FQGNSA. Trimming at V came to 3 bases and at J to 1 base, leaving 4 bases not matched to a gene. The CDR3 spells CASSLKRGRTDTQYF. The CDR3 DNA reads TGTGCCAGCAGCTTGAAAAGGGGGCGCACAGATACGCAGTATTTT.

For the CDR3, the DNA is TGTGCCAGCAGCTTAGGATGGGGCAGCACCTACGAGCAGTACTTC. Translated, it gives CASSLGWGSTYEQYF. The chain is built from TRBV7-6 and TRBJ2-7; a possible D gene is TRBD1 (5 bases). The CDR3 has 15 amino acids. Germline CDR1 is SGHVS and CDR2 is FNYEAQ. V lost 1 base, J lost 2 bases, and 12 bases lay in between.

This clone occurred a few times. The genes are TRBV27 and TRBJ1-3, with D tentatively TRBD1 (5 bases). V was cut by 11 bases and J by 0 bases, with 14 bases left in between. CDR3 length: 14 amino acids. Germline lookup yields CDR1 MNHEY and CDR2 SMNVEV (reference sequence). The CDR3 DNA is TGTGCCTCCGGGCAGGGTCTCTCTGGAAACACCATATATTTT. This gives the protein CASGQGLSGNTIYF.

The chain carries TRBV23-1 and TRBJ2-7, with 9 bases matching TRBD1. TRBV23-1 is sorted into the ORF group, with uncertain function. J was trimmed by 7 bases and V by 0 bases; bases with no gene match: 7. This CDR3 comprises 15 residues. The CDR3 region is CASSQSRDRDCEQYF. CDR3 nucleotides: TGCGCCAGCAGTCAATCCCGGGACAGGGATTGTGAGCAGTACTTC.

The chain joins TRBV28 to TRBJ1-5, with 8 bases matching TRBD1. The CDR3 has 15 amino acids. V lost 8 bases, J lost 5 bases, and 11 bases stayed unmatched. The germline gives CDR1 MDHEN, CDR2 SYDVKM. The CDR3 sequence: CASDSGQVYDQPQHF. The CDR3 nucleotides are TGTGCCAGCGACTCGGGACAGGTTTATGATCAGCCCCAGCATTTT.

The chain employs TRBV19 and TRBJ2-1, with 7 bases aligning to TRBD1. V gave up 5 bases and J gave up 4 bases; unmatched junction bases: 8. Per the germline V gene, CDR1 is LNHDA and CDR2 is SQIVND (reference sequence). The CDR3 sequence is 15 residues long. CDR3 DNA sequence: TGTGCCAGTAGTTCTGCCGGGACAGCATACAATGAGCAGTTCTTC. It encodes CASSSAGTAYNEQFF.

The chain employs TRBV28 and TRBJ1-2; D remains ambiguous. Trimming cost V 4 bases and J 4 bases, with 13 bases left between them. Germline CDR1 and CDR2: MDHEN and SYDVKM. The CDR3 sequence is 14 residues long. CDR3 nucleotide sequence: TGTGCCAGCAGTTCGGAAATACGGGGCTATGGCTACACCTTC. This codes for CASSSEIRGYGYTF.

The CDR3 DNA follows: TGTGCCACGAGAGGGAACACTGAAGCTTTCTTT. Translated, it gives CATRGNTEAFF. The rearrangement joins TRBV28 to TRBJ1-1; no definite D call. There are 11 residues in the CDR3. Germline CDR1 is MDHEN and CDR2 is SYDVKM. The V end was cut by 10 bases, the J end by 1 base, with 7 bases between.

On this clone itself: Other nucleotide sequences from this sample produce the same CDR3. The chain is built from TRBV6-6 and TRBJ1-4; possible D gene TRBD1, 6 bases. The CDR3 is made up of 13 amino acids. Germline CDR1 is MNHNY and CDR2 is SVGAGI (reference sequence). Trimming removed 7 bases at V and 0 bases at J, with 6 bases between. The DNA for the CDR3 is TGTGCCAGCAAGGGGGCAACTAATGAAAAACTGTTTTTT. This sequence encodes CASKGATNEKLFF.

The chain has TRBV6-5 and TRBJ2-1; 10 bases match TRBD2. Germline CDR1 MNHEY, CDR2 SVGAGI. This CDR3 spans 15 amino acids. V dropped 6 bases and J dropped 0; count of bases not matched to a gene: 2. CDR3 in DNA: TGTGCCAGCAGCACTAGCGGGAACTCCTACAATGAGCAGTTCTTC. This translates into CASSTSGNSYNEQFF.

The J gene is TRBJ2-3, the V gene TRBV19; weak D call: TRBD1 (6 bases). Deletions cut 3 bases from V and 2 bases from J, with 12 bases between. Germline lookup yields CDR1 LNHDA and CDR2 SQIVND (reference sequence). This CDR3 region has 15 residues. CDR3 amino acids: CASSIDRDNTDTQYF. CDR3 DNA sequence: TGTGCCAGTAGTATTGACCGGGACAACACAGATACGCAGTATTTT. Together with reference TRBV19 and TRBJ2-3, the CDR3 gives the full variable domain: DGGITQSPKYLFRKEGQNVTLSCEQNLNHDAMYWYRQDPGQGLRLIYYSQIVNDFQKGDIAEGYSVSREKKESFPLTVTSAQKNPTAFYLCASSIDRDNTDTQYFGPGTRLTVL.

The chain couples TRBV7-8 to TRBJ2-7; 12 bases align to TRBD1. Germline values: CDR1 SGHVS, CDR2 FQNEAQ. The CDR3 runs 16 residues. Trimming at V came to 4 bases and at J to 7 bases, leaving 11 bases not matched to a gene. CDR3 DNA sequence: TGTGCCAGCAGCTATGGGACAGGGGGCTTCTCTACGGAGCAGTACTTC. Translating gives CASSYGTGGFSTEQYF.

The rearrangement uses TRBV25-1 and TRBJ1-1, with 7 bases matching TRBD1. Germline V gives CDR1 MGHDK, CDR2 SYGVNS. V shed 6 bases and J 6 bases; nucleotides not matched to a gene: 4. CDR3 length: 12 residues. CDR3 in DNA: TGTGCCAGCAGGAACAGGGGTCCTGAAGCTTTCTTT. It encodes CASRNRGPEAFF.